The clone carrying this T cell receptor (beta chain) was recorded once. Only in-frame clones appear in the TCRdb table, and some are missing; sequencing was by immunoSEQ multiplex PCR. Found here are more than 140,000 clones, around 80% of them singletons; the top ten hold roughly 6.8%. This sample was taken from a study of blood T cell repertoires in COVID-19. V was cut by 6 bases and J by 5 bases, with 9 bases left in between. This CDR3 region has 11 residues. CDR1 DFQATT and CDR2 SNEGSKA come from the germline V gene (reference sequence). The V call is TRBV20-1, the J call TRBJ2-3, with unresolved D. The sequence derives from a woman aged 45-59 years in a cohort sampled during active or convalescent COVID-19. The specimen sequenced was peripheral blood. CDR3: CSAEIVDTQYF. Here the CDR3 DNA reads TGCAGTGCCGAGATCGTAGATACGCAGTATTTT.